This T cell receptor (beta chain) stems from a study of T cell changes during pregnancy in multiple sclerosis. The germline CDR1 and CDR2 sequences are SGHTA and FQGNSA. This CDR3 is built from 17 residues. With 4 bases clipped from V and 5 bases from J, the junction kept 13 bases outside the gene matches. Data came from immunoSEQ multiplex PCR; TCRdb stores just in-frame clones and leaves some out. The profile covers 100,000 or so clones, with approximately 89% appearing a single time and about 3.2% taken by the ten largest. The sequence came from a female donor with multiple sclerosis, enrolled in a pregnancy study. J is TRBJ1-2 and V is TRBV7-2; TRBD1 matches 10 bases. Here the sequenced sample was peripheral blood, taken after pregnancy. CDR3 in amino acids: CASSSTLNPGQGYGYTF. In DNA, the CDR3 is TGTGCCAGCAGCTCAACCCTCAACCCGGGACAGGGGTATGGCTACACCTTC. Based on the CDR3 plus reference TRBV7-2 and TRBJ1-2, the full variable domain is GAGVSQSPSNKVTEKGKDVELRCDPISGHTALYWYRQSLGQGLEFLIYFQGNSAPDKSGLPSDRFSAERTGGSVSTLTIQRTQQEDSAVYLCASSSTLNPGQGYGYTFGSGTRLTVV.